Listed below are T cell receptor beta chains from one sample, sequenced in a study of cytomegalovirus exposure and HLA in healthy donors. Data came from immunoSEQ multiplex PCR; TCRdb stores just in-frame clones and leaves some out. The sample consists of around 200,000 clones, roughly 88% of them appearing once. Sequencing was carried out using PBMCs. The receptors come from a woman aged 18-29 years in good health and CMV-seronegative. Each CDR3 is given with its conserved first and last residue. Each record gives: CDR3 DNA, CDR3 protein, V gene, D gene, J gene. A D gene is named only where the DNA matches it firmly.

CDR3nt: TGTGCCAGCAGTGAGACTAGCTCGAGCTCCTACGAGCAGTACTTC
CDR3aa: CASSETSSSSYEQYF
v_gene: TRBV27
d_gene: TRBD2
j_gene: TRBJ2-7

CDR3nt: TGCGCCAGCAGCTTCCGTAACTCAACCACGGGGGAGCTGTTTTTT
CDR3aa: CASSFRNSTTGELFF
v_gene: TRBV5-1
d_gene: -
j_gene: TRBJ2-2

CDR3nt: TGTGCCGGGGGGATCGGCCGGGAGACCCAGTACTTC
CDR3aa: CAGGIGRETQYF
v_gene: TRBV2
d_gene: -
j_gene: TRBJ2-5

CDR3nt: TGCAGCGTTGAAGGAATCGGGACAGGGTTCACAGATACGCAGTATTTT
CDR3aa: CSVEGIGTGFTDTQYF
v_gene: TRBV29-1
d_gene: TRBD1
j_gene: TRBJ2-3

CDR3nt: TGTGCCAGGCGTTTAACGGTGGTCGCCACCATATATTTT
CDR3aa: CARRLTVVATIYF
v_gene: TRBV27
d_gene: -
j_gene: TRBJ1-3

CDR3nt: TGTGCCAGCTTTTCCTTGAGCGGAAGCACAGATACGCAGTATTTT
CDR3aa: CASFSLSGSTDTQYF
v_gene: TRBV27
d_gene: -
j_gene: TRBJ2-3

CDR3nt: TGTGCCAGCAGCCAAGAACTAGCGGGAGAGTACGAGCAGTACTTC
CDR3aa: CASSQELAGEYEQYF
v_gene: TRBV14
d_gene: TRBD2
j_gene: TRBJ2-7

CDR3nt: TGTGCCTGGAGCCGCGGGGGGCAGGGTGGAAACACCATATATTTT
CDR3aa: CAWSRGGQGGNTIYF
v_gene: TRBV30
d_gene: -
j_gene: TRBJ1-3

CDR3nt: TGCGCCAGCAGCCGATGGCAGAAAGAAAAACTGTTTTTT
CDR3aa: CASSRWQKEKLFF
v_gene: TRBV4-1
d_gene: -
j_gene: TRBJ1-4

CDR3nt: TGCGCCAGCAGCATGGGACAGGGCCACGAGCAGTACTTC
CDR3aa: CASSMGQGHEQYF
v_gene: TRBV5-1
d_gene: TRBD1
j_gene: TRBJ2-7